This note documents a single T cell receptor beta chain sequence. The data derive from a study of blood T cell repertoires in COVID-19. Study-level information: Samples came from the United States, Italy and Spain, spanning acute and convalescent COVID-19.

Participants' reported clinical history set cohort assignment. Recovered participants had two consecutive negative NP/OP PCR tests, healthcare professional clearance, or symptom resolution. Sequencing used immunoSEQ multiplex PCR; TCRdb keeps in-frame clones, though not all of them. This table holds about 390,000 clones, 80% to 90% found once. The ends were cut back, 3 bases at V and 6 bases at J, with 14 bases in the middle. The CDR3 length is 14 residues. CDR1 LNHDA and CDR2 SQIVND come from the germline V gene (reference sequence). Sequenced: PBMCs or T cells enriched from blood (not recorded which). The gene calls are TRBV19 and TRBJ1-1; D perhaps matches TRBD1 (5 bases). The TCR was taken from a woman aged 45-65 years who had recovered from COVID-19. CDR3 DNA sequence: TGTGCCAGTAGTATTGGAGGGGTCAGGTCTGAAGCTTTCTTT. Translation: CASSIGGVRSEAFF.